This TCR beta chain is drawn from a study of cytomegalovirus exposure and HLA in healthy donors. Study details: A later analysis reported the 120 or so validation repertoires used the same platform as the approximately 660 first-cohort repertoires. Overall study findings and caveats: Specific recognition of CMV antigens was confirmed in vitro for a few chains (all CMV-associated).

With regard to this clone: What it binds is unknown.

Repertoires were generated with immunoSEQ multiplex PCR, while TCRdb's copy carries only in-frame clones and drops some. The sample carries about 130,000 clones, about 87% recorded once. This receptor was identified in a woman aged 30 to 39 in good health and CMV-seropositive. Sequencing input: PBMCs.

DNA of the CDR3: TGCGCCAGCAGCTTGGTTTACGGGATCTACGAGCAGTACTTC. Its protein is CASSLVYGIYEQYF. The chain combines TRBV5-1 with TRBJ2-7, with a weak D call TRBD2 (5 bases). The CDR3 is 14 amino acids. V lost 0 bases and J lost 3, with 10 bases in between. The germline CDR1 and CDR2 sequences are SGHRS and YFSETQ.